The 11 T cell receptor beta chains below all came from one sample that was sequenced in a study of T-cell reconstitution after alpha-beta-depleted transplantation in children (dated by TCRdb to the mid-2010s). In light of the paper, this sample's treatment or condition label describes: allogeneic hematopoietic cell transplantation with graft depleted of TCRalphabeta T cells and CD19 B cells. Library creation used PCR. The sequencer listed for this sample is Illumina HiSeq 2500. TCR library preparation used molecular barcoding, with unique molecular identifiers applied to normalize quantification of the TCRbeta repertoire. Starting from the raw public reads, TCRdb applied fastp trimming at Q25, assembled clones with MiXCR and retained in-frame beta chains. Duplicate CDR3 protein sequences are folded into a single record with the most common DNA and genes. The sample yields 700,000 or so distinct CDR3 sequences; about an eighth were counted once. The ten largest clonotypes hold 0.79% of the sample.

The sequences come from PBMCs, collected before TCRalphabeta/CD19-depleted stem cell transplant. The receptors shown here come from a girl under 10 years old with congenital amegakaryocytic thrombocytopenia, due to receive a stem cell transplant.

V usage is TRBV7-6 and J usage is TRBJ2-3; tentatively, D is TRBD2 (6 bases). Trimming shortened V by 5 bases and J by 6 bases, and 15 bases separated the two germline ends. Germline-derived CDR1 and CDR2 are SGHVS and FNYEAQ. The CDR3 has 14 residues. CDR3 amino acids: CASSLARDGDTQYF. The CDR3 DNA reads TGTGCCAGCAGCCTCGCGCGGGACGGGGATACGCAGTATTTT.

This clonotype was seen ten or more times. The chain couples TRBV6-5 to TRBJ2-3; 10 bases agree with TRBD2. The CDR3 extends over 15 amino acids. V lost 2 bases to trimming and J lost 4 bases; unmatched junction nucleotides: 3. Germline lookup yields CDR1 MNHEY and CDR2 SVGAGI. The CDR3: CASSYAAGGSDTQYF. CDR3 sequence (DNA): TGTGCCAGCAGTTACGCAGCGGGAGGGTCAGATACGCAGTATTTT.

The chain has TRBV5-1 and TRBJ2-1; 7 bases match TRBD1. Losses at the gene ends were 6 bases for V and 3 bases for J; bases not matched to a gene: 12. Germline V CDR1 and CDR2: SGHRS, YFSETQ. The CDR3 has 16 amino acids. The CDR3 protein is CASMPGGLILYNEQFF. The CDR3 DNA follows: TGCGCCAGCATGCCAGGGGGTTTAATTCTCTACAATGAGCAGTTCTTC.

This clonotype was counted many times. The chain recombines TRBV12-3 or TRBV12-4 with TRBJ2-5, with D possibly called TRBD1 or TRBD2 (5 bases each). There are 14 residues in the CDR3. V shed 6 bases and J shed 0 bases, with 11 bases lying between them. The CDR3 DNA reads TGTGCCAGCAGCCCGGGACGGCACCAAGAGACCCAGTACTTC. Encoded protein: CASSPGRHQETQYF.

The rearrangement links TRBV6-5 to TRBJ2-1; 8 nucleotides line up with TRBD2. V lost 2 bases and J lost 9; bases outside the gene matches: 9. Germline CDR1 and CDR2: MNHEY and SVGAGI. This CDR3 is 15 amino acids long. The CDR3 DNA is TGTGCCAGCAGTTACAGGGGACTAGTGTTCGGTGAGCAGTTCTTC. Protein: CASSYRGLVFGEQFF.

This clonotype was counted many times. V gene TRBV29-1 combines with J gene TRBJ2-1, with D uncertain. Trimming left V 7 bases short and J 6 bases short, with 16 bases between. In germline, CDR1 is SQVTM, CDR2 ANQGSEA. This CDR3 spans 13 amino acids. CDR3 sequence reads: CSAKTGSLNEQFF. CDR3 sequence (DNA): TGCAGCGCAAAAACCGGTAGCCTCAATGAGCAGTTCTTC.

This clonotype was seen repeatedly, ten times or more. This rearrangement joins TRBV29-1 to TRBJ2-5, with 7 bases lining up with TRBD1. The germline V gene has CDR1 SQVTM and CDR2 ANQGSEA. The trim removed 7 bases at V and 3 bases at J, leaving 5 bases unmatched. The CDR3 contains 12 residues. CDR3 in amino acids: CSAGQQKETQYF. The CDR3 nucleotides read TGCAGCGCGGGACAGCAAAAAGAGACCCAGTACTTC.

This clonotype was seen repeatedly, ten times or more. The rearrangement links TRBV5-1 to TRBJ2-3; D call uncertain. Between the trimmed V and J ends, which lost 6 bases and 2 bases, there was a span of 13 bases. The CDR3 covers 14 residues. CDR1 and CDR2 from the germline V gene are SGHRS and YFSETQ. The CDR3 here is CASTLSRFTDTQYF. The CDR3 region has the DNA TGCGCCAGCACCCTGAGCCGGTTCACAGATACGCAGTATTTT.

J is TRBJ2-5 and V is TRBV7-9; D is possibly TRBD1 or TRBD2 (5 bases each). Trimming cost V 5 bases and J 7 bases, with 20 bases left between them. The CDR3 length is 15 residues. Germline values: CDR1 SEHNR, CDR2 FQNEAQ (reference sequence). DNA of the CDR3: TGTGCCAGCAGCCGGGGCTTTCCATTTCGGGGGACCCAGTACTTC. This gives the protein CASSRGFPFRGTQYF.

Turning to this clonotype: A much larger clone lies a single base off, so this may be a read error. The CDR3 sequence is CAISLALREPNTGELFF. CDR3 DNA sequence: TGCGCCATCAGCTTGGCCTTGAGGGAACCGAACACCGGGGAGCTGTTTTTT. The V and J genes are TRBV5-1 and TRBJ2-2; weak D call: TRBD2 (5 bases). The V gene's germline CDR1 is SGHRS and CDR2 YFSETQ. The CDR3 sequence is 17 residues long.

The chain recombines TRBV5-1 with TRBJ2-4; the match to TRBD2 covers 10 bases. The germline gives CDR1 SGHRS, CDR2 YFSETQ. J was trimmed by 9 bases and V by 6 bases; bases with no gene match: 6. This CDR3 is 13 amino acids long. The CDR3, as DNA: TGCGCCAGCACCCCTAGCGGGAGTACCATTCAGTACTTC. As protein: CASTPSGSTIQYF.